Sequencing of this TCR beta chain was carried out in a study of OX40 agonist ivuxolimab in advanced cancers. In the study overall: A mean age of approximately 64 years, range roughly 20 to 80, was recorded, and around 85% were male. Study-wide results and caveats: Nonresponders, in some cases, also had low normalized T-cell clonal expansion.

As for this clone: Its antigen is currently unknown.

The CDR3 has 13 residues. The germline V and J ends were trimmed by 5 bases and 4 bases, with 12 bases remaining between them. Looked up from germline, CDR1 is MNHEY and CDR2 is SVGAGI. The table came from immunoSEQ multiplex PCR; TCRdb's copy has only in-frame clones and leaves some out. The sample consists of some 80,000 clones, 85% to 90% of them appearing once. The J gene is TRBJ2-7, the V gene TRBV6-5; TRBD1 might be the D (5 bases). The receptor comes from an adult with an advanced solid tumor such as melanoma, head and neck, liver or kidney cancer. Specimen: CD4+ or CD8+ T cells sorted from blood, collected in a trial of the OX40 agonist ivuxolimab. The CDR3 is CASSPQTAYEQYF. The CDR3 nucleotides read TGTGCCAGCAGTCCCCAGACAGCGTACGAGCAGTACTTC.